The T cell receptor (beta chain) described here comes from a study of T cell responses to AZD1222 COVID-19 vaccine. Overall study findings and caveats: It should be noted that donors were predominantly white British and more often female, and clonal diversity was possibly underestimated.

In this sample, this clone turned up once. Its antigen is still unknown. Only in-frame clones appear in the TCRdb table, and some are missing; sequencing was by immunoSEQ multiplex PCR. The repertoire holds 120,000 to 150,000 clones, with more than 70% as singletons. Germline lookup yields CDR1 MDHEN and CDR2 SYDVKM. CDR3 length: 16 amino acids. The V gene end was trimmed by 6 bases and the J gene end by 1 base; junction bases not matched to a gene: 8. This rearrangement joins TRBV28 to TRBJ2-3; 9 nucleotides align to TRBD2. The source is an adult who received the AZD1222 COVID-19 vaccine. The input for sequencing was peripheral blood, taken 28 days after the second AZD1222 dose. The CDR3, as DNA: TGTGCCAGCAGAGGGCGCCTAGCGGGGCGCACAGATACGCAGTATTTT. Protein sequence: CASRGRLAGRTDTQYF.